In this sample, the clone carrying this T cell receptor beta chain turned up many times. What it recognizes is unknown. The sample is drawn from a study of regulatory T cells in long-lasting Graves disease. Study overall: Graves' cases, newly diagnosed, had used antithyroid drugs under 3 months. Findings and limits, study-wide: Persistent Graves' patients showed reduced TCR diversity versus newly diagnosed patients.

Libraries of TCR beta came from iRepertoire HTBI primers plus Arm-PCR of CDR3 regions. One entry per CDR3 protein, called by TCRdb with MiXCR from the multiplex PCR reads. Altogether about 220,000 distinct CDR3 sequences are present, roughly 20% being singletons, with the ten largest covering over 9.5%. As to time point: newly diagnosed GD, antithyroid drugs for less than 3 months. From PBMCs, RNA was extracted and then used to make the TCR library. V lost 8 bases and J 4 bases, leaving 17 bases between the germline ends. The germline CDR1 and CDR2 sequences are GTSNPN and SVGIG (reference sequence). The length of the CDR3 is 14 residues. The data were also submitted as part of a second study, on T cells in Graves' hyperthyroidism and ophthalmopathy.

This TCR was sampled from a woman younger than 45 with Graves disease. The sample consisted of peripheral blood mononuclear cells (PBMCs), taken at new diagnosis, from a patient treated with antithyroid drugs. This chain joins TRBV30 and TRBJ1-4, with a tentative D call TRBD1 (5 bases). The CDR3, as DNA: TGTGCCGGCTGGGACGAACGGCTTAATGAAAAACTGTTTTTT. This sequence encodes CAGWDERLNEKLFF. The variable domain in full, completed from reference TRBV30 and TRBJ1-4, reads SQTIHQWPATLVQPVGSPLSLECTVEGTSNPNLYWYRQAAGRGLQLLFYSVGIGQISSEVPQNLSASRPQDRQFILSSKKLLLSDSGFYLCAGWDERLNEKLFFGSGTQLSVL.